Below are 32 T cell receptor beta chains sequenced from a single sample in a study of blood T cells in healthy people across ages. A J-beta primer mix and a sample-barcoded 5' primer were used in a second PCR of about 7 to 11 cycles. TCRdb processed the 5' RACE reads anew with MiXCR; each CDR3 protein has one entry. The sample contains some 1.6 million distinct CDR3 sequences, 34% of which appear only once. Sequenced sample: blood. The receptors stem from a woman in her 30s in good health.

The chain has TRBV6-1 and TRBJ2-1; D possibly corresponds to TRBD1 (7 bases). Germline values: CDR1 MNHNS, CDR2 SASEGT. Trimming removed 3 bases from V and 12 bases from J, with 21 bases in between. This CDR3 is built from 15 residues. The CDR3 loop is CASSDWRDSDYAQFF. In nucleotides, the CDR3 is TGTGCCAGCAGTGATTGGAGGGACAGCGATTACGCGCAGTTCTTC.

This chain connects TRBV5-6 to TRBJ2-3; 9 positions agree with TRBD2. The CDR3 loop spans 16 amino acids. The J segment lost 8 bases and the V segment lost 1 base, leaving 11 bases of the junction unmatched. Germline CDR1 SGHDT, CDR2 YYEEEE. DNA for the CDR3: TGTGCCAGCAGCTTGAGTAGCGGGAGACTTGCAGGTACGCAGTATTTT. It codes for CASSLSSGRLAGTQYF.

This clonotype was picked up a small number of times. The CDR3 sequence: CASSPNLDSRQFF. CDR3 coding DNA: TGTGCCAGCAGCCCCAACCTGGACTCCAGGCAGTTCTTC. This chain joins TRBV5-5 and TRBJ2-1; tentative D call: TRBD2 (5 bases). The CDR3 contains 13 residues. Trimming removed 4 bases at V and 12 bases at J, with 17 bases between. From germline, CDR1 is SGHKS and CDR2 YYEKEE (reference sequence).

The rearrangement uses TRBV24-1 and TRBJ2-1; tentatively, D is TRBD2 (5 bases). Deletions cut 2 bases from V and 2 bases from J, with 15 bases between. Germline assignment: CDR1 KGHDR and CDR2 SFDVKD. This CDR3 contains 17 residues. CDR3 in DNA: TGTGCCACCAGTGATTCAGGACCCGAGGGCACCTACAATGAGCAGTTCTTC. Protein product: CATSDSGPEGTYNEQFF.

This clonotype was detected ten times or more. The chain uses TRBV7-2 and TRBJ2-7; 9 positions agree with TRBD2. V trimming: 1 base; J trimming: 3 bases; junction bases outside the gene matches: 4. CDR3 length: 15 residues. CDR1 and CDR2 (germline): SGHTA, FQGNSA. For the CDR3, the DNA is TGTGCCAGCAGCTTAGGACTAGCGGAGGACTACGAGCAGTACTTC. Protein: CASSLGLAEDYEQYF.

The V gene is TRBV6-1, the J gene TRBJ1-2; the D gene is possibly TRBD1 (6 bases). Trimming left V 1 base short and J 7 bases short, with 13 bases between. The CDR3 consists of 14 residues. Germline loops: CDR1 MNHNS, CDR2 SASEGT. The CDR3 loop reads CASSEVKTGFGYTF. Here the CDR3 DNA reads TGTGCCAGCAGTGAAGTTAAAACAGGGTTTGGCTACACCTTC.

A few counts support this clonotype. The chain employs TRBV6-2 or TRBV6-3 and TRBJ2-7, with D perhaps being TRBD1 or TRBD2 (5 bases each). Per germline, CDR1 MNHEY and CDR2 SVGEGT. Trimming took 8 bases from V and 3 from J, leaving 14 bases between them. The CDR3 has 13 residues. The CDR3 loop reads CASEGQGGYEQYF. In nucleotides, the CDR3 is TGTGCCAGCGAGGGGCAGGGCGGCTACGAGCAGTACTTC.

This clonotype was recorded many times. This chain joins TRBV29-1 and TRBJ1-2; maybe TRBD1 (5 bases). The CDR3 covers 14 residues. Germline CDR1 reads SQVTM; CDR2 reads ANQGSEA. Deletions cut 2 bases from V and 2 bases from J, with 12 bases between. CDR3 residues: CSVEQGRFNYGYTF. The CDR3 region has the DNA TGCAGCGTTGAACAGGGTCGGTTCAACTATGGCTACACCTTC.

This clonotype turned up a few times. This chain joins TRBV7-2 and TRBJ2-7, with D unresolved. The end of the DNA fits TRBJ2-5 better, so the J call may be wrong. The CDR3 loop spans 13 amino acids. Germline assignment: CDR1 SGHTA and CDR2 FQGNSA. The chain's CDR3 is CASSSANWETQYF. The CDR3 DNA reads TGTGCCAGCAGCTCAGCCAATTGGGAGACCCAGTACTTC.

V gene TRBV29-1 combines with J gene TRBJ1-1; no definite D call. Germline V CDR1 and CDR2: SQVTM, ANQGSEA. Between the trimmed V and J ends, which lost 6 bases and 3 bases, there was a span of 14 bases. The CDR3 length is 13 residues. CDR3 nucleotide sequence: TGCAGCGTGTCTCGGACGGTCGACACTGAAGCTTTCTTT. Translating gives CSVSRTVDTEAFF.

V is TRBV5-6 and J is TRBJ1-2; D gene ambiguous. This CDR3 contains 14 residues. V lost 0 bases, J lost 1 base, and 7 bases lay in between. Germline values: CDR1 SGHDT, CDR2 YYEEEE. The CDR3 loop reads CASSLGPNNYGYTF. In nucleotides, the CDR3 is TGTGCCAGCAGCTTGGGCCCTAATAACTATGGCTACACCTTC. Complete variable domain (other parts from reference TRBV5-6 and TRBJ1-2): DAGVTQSPTHLIKTRGQQVTLRCSPKSGHDTVSWYQQALGQGPQFIFQYYEEEERQRGNFPDRFSGHQFPNYSSELNVNALLLGDSALYLCASSLGPNNYGYTFGSGTRLTVV.

The rearrangement joins TRBV12-3 or TRBV12-4 to TRBJ1-4, with D unclear. The CDR3 is 14 amino acids. The V gene lost 4 bases and the J gene lost 5 bases, with 11 bases spanning the gap. The CDR3 sequence: CASSSGGGNEKLFF. The CDR3 DNA reads as TGTGCCAGCAGTTCCGGTGGTGGGAATGAAAAACTGTTTTTT.

The chain employs TRBV20-1 and TRBJ1-1, with D uncertain. The germline gives CDR1 DFQATT, CDR2 SNEGSKA (reference sequence). The germline V and J ends were trimmed by 2 bases and 3 bases, with 10 bases remaining between them. CDR3 length: 13 amino acids. For the CDR3, the DNA is TGCAGTGCTAGAAGCCGCCGTGACACTGAAGCTTTCTTT. This gives the protein CSARSRRDTEAFF.

The CDR3 nucleotides are TGCAGCGTTGAAGCGTGGGCAAGTTCAGGCACAGATACGCAGTATTTT. Amino acids: CSVEAWASSGTDTQYF. The chain combines TRBV29-1 with TRBJ2-3; D uncertain. CDR1 and CDR2 (germline): SQVTM, ANQGSEA. The CDR3 has 16 residues. V lost 1 base, J lost 1 base, and 15 bases lay in between.

A few counts support this clonotype. V gene TRBV12-3 or TRBV12-4 combines with J gene TRBJ1-2; D is unresolved. Trimming left V 5 bases short and J 10 bases short, with 11 bases between. The CDR3 spans 11 residues. CDR3 DNA: TGTGCCAGCAGTACCGGACGGGACTACACCTTC. Translation gives CASSTGRDYTF.

CDR3 DNA: TGTGCCAGCAGTGAGTCGTCACACGAACTGTTTTTT. It translates to CASSESSHELFF. This chain connects TRBV25-1 to TRBJ1-4; unclear D gene. Germline lookup yields CDR1 MGHDK and CDR2 SYGVNS. This CDR3 spans 12 amino acids. The ends were cut back, 3 bases at V and 12 bases at J, with 11 bases in the middle.

Regarding this clonotype: One junction end does not reproduce the germline sequence, and a read error may be involved. In DNA, the CDR3 is TGTACCAGCAGCTTGCTAGCGGGAGAAGAGACCCAGTACTTC. It is translated as CTSSLLAGEETQYF. The chain combines TRBV5-5 with TRBJ2-5; TRBD2 matches at 10 bases. The CDR3 is 14 amino acids. The germline CDR1 and CDR2 sequences are SGHKS and YYEKEE (reference sequence). The full variable domain, in which reference TRBV5-5 and TRBJ2-5 provide the parts outside the CDR3, is DAGVTQSPTHLIKTRGQQVTLRCSPISGHKSVSWYQQVLGQGPQFIFQYYEKEERGRGNFPDRFSARQFPNYSSELNVNALLLGDSALYLCTSSLLAGEETQYFGPGTRLLVL.

The sample holds a few counts of this clonotype. J is TRBJ2-5 and V is TRBV30; D remains unclear. Germline V gives CDR1 GTSNPN, CDR2 SVGIG (reference sequence). Deletions cut 1 base from V and 4 bases from J, with 16 bases between. The CDR3 loop spans 15 amino acids. The CDR3 loop reads CAWSGLAVLGETQYF. The DNA of the CDR3 is TGTGCCTGGAGTGGTCTGGCGGTCCTAGGAGAGACCCAGTACTTC.

The chain recombines TRBV30 with TRBJ2-1; D is unclear. CDR3 length: 14 amino acids. The V gene's germline CDR1 is GTSNPN and CDR2 SVGIG (reference sequence). V was clipped by 3 bases and J by 4 bases, with 13 bases between them. Written as DNA, the CDR3 is TGTGCCTGGAGACCCTCTGGAGAATACAATGAGCAGTTCTTC. Amino acid sequence: CAWRPSGEYNEQFF.

The chain combines TRBV13 with TRBJ2-5; 10 bases line up with TRBD1. The CDR3 loop spans 16 amino acids. J lost 4 bases, V lost 1 base, and 6 bases had no gene match. Germline V CDR1 and CDR2: PRHDT, FYEKMQ (reference sequence). In DNA, the CDR3 is TGTGCCAGCAGCTTAGCAGTGACAGGGGGCGGAGAGACCCAGTACTTC. Amino acid sequence: CASSLAVTGGGETQYF.

V is TRBV7-9 and J is TRBJ1-2; TRBD1 aligns across 11 bases. CDR1 and CDR2 (germline): SEHNR, FQNEAQ (reference sequence). The CDR3 is 15 residues long. Trimming cost V 2 bases and J 7 bases; bases outside gene matches: 6. The CDR3 region has the DNA TGTGCCAGCAGCTTAACTAGGACAGGGGGCGGTGGCTACACCTTC. This translates into CASSLTRTGGGGYTF.

The rearrangement uses TRBV15 and TRBJ2-7; D is ambiguous. The CDR3 totals 12 residues. Germline V gene lookup returns CDR1 LNHNV and CDR2 YYDKDF (reference sequence). V was trimmed by 6 bases and J by 7 bases, leaving 13 bases between them. CDR3 nucleotide sequence: TGTGCCACCAGGGCCTTGGGGTTGGAGCAGTACTTC. Translating it yields CATRALGLEQYF.

The chain combines TRBV20-1 with TRBJ2-3; D uncertain. With 4 bases removed from V and 5 bases from J, the gap between germline ends came to 13 bases. The CDR3 covers 13 residues. Germline V lookup: CDR1 DFQATT, CDR2 SNEGSKA (reference sequence). The CDR3 region has the DNA TGCAGTGCTACACAGCCGGATTTAGATACGCAGTATTTT. Translation: CSATQPDLDTQYF.

This clonotype was counted at least ten times. DNA for the CDR3: TGTGCCAGCAGCTTCACCGGGACTCAGACCCAGTACTTC. Protein: CASSFTGTQTQYF. The chain couples TRBV3-1 to TRBJ2-5; D is possibly TRBD2 (6 bases). CDR3 length: 13 amino acids. The germline V gene encodes CDR1 LGHDT and CDR2 YNNKEL (reference sequence). Trimming took 5 bases from V and 6 from J, leaving 13 bases between them.

This clonotype turned up a few times. This sequence joins TRBV20-1 and TRBJ2-1; the match to TRBD1 covers 9 bases. V gave up 3 bases and J gave up 2 bases; unmatched junction bases: 11. Looked up from germline, CDR1 is DFQATT and CDR2 is SNEGSKA (reference sequence). The CDR3 contains 17 residues. As DNA, the CDR3 is TGCAGTGCTAGGAGGGACAGGGAATTTTCAACCTACAATGAGCAGTTCTTC. The encoded protein is CSARRDREFSTYNEQFF.

The chain links TRBV7-9 to TRBJ1-6, with D tentatively TRBD1 (5 bases). CDR3 size: 15 residues. In germline, CDR1 is SEHNR, CDR2 FQNEAQ (reference sequence). V was clipped by 5 bases and J by 5 bases, with 13 bases between them. The CDR3 region is CASSQGSGNNSPLHF. CDR3 sequence (DNA): TGTGCCAGCAGCCAAGGTTCAGGGAATAATTCACCCCTCCACTTT. Full variable domain (missing parts from reference TRBV7-9 and TRBJ1-6): DTGVSQNPRHKITKRGQNVTFRCDPISEHNRLYWYRQTLGQGPEFLTYFQNEAQLEKSRLLSDRFSAERPKGSFSTLEIQRTEQGDSAMYLCASSQGSGNNSPLHFGNGTRLTVT.

The V and J genes are TRBV2 and TRBJ2-7; D is possibly TRBD1 (5 bases). The germline V gene has CDR1 SNHLY and CDR2 FYNNEI. The CDR3 sequence is 14 residues long. Trimming stripped 2 bases from V and 4 bases from J, with 12 bases between. CDR3 sequence (DNA): TGTGCCAGCAGTGAACAGACCCAGGGTTACGAGCAGTACTTC. Translated, it gives CASSEQTQGYEQYF.

The V call is TRBV9, the J call TRBJ1-2; no firm D call. Trimming pared 0 bases from V and 6 bases from J, leaving 6 bases between. This CDR3 is built from 12 residues. Germline V gene lookup returns CDR1 SGDLS and CDR2 YYNGEE. For the CDR3, the DNA is TGTGCCAGCAGCGTAGGGGTTGATGGCTACACCTTC. Encoded protein: CASSVGVDGYTF.

Only one count was recorded for this clonotype. This chain connects TRBV6-5 to TRBJ2-1, with 9 positions matching TRBD2. The CDR3 is 16 residues long. The junction had 15 bases not matched to a gene; V was cut back by 11 bases and J by 4 bases. Germline CDR1 and CDR2: MNHEY and SVGAGI. This CDR3 reads CAAQGVTSGKYNEQFF. DNA for the CDR3: TGTGCCGCCCAGGGGGTGACTAGCGGCAAGTACAATGAGCAGTTCTTC.

The V call is TRBV9, the J call TRBJ2-5; TRBD1 matches 7 bases. The CDR3 length is 15 residues. The germline CDR1 and CDR2 sequences are SGDLS and YYNGEE. V shed 0 bases, J shed 5 bases, and the junction held 7 bases outside the gene matches. The CDR3 DNA reads TGTGCCAGCAGCGTAGGAAACAGGGGATGGGAGACCCAGTACTTC. This translates into CASSVGNRGWETQYF.

There are many counts of this clonotype. In DNA, the CDR3 is TGTGCCAGCAGCCCGGGACCACGGGTGGCAGATACGCAGTATTTT. Encoded protein: CASSPGPRVADTQYF. The rearrangement uses TRBV11-2 and TRBJ2-3; D assignment may be TRBD1 or TRBD2 (5 bases each). Germline-derived CDR1 and CDR2 are SGHAT and FQNNGV. V was shortened by 5 bases and J by 4 bases, with 16 bases between the two germline ends. This CDR3 has 15 residues.

In this sample, this clonotype turned up once. The chain uses TRBV7-2 and TRBJ2-7, with TRBD2 matching over 10 bases. Germline trimming cut 4 bases from V and 3 bases from J; bases unmatched to any gene: 12. CDR3 size: 17 residues. In germline, CDR1 is SGHTA, CDR2 FQGNSA. The CDR3 is CASSSYEILAGVYEQYF. The CDR3 DNA follows: TGTGCCAGCAGCTCCTACGAAATTCTAGCGGGAGTCTACGAGCAGTACTTC.